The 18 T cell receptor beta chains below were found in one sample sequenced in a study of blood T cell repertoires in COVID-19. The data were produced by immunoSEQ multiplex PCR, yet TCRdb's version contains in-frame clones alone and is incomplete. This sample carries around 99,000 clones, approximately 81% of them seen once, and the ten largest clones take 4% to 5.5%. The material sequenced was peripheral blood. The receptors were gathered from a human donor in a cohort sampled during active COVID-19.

CDR3 bases: TGCGCCAGCAGCCAAGACCCTAGCGGGAGCCTCTACACCGGGGAGCTGTTTTTT. Its protein is CASSQDPSGSLYTGELFF. The chain is built from TRBV4-3 and TRBJ2-2; TRBD2 agrees at 10 bases. The CDR3 has 18 amino acids. Per the germline V gene, CDR1 is LGHNA and CDR2 is YSLEER. The trim removed 0 bases at V and 3 bases at J, leaving 7 bases unmatched.

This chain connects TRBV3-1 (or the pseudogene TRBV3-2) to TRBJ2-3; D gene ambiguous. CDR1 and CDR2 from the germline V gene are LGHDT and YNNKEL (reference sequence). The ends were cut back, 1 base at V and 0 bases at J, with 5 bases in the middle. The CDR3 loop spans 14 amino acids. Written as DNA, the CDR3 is TGTGCCAGCAGCCAAGTTCCTAGCACAGATACGCAGTATTTT. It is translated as CASSQVPSTDTQYF.

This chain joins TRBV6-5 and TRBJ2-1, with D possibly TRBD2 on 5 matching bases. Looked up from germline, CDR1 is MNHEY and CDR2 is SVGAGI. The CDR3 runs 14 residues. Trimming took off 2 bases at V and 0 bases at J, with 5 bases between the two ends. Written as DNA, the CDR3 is TGTGCCAGCAGTTACAGCGGCTCCTACAATGAGCAGTTCTTC. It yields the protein CASSYSGSYNEQFF.

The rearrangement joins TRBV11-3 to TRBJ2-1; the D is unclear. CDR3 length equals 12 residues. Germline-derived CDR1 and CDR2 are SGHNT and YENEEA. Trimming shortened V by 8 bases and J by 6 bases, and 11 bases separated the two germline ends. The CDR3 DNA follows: TGTGCCAGCGGGCGCGTAGGCAATGAGCAGTTCTTC. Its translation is CASGRVGNEQFF. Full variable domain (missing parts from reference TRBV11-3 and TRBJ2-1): EAGVVQSPRYKIIEKKQPVAFWCNPISGHNTLYWYLQNLGQGPELLIRYENEEAVDDSQLPKDRFSAERLKGVDSTLKIQPAELGDSAVYLCASGRVGNEQFFGPGTRLTVL.

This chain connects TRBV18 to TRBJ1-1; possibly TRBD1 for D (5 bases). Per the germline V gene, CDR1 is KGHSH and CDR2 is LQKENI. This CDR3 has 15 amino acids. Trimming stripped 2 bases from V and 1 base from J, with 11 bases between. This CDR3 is CASSPRQLGNTEAFF. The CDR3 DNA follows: TGTGCCAGCTCACCAAGACAGCTAGGGAACACTGAAGCTTTCTTT. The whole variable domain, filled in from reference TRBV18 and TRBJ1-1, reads NAGVMQNPRHLVRRRGQEARLRCSPMKGHSHVYWYRQLPEEGLKFMVYLQKENIIDESGMPKERFSAEFPKEGPSILRIQQVVRGDSAAYFCASSPRQLGNTEAFFGQGTRLTVV.

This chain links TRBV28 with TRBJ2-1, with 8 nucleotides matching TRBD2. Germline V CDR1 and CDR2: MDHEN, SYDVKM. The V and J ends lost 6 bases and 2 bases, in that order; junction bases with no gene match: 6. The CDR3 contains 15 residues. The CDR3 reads CASSPSSGAYNEQFF. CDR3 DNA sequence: TGTGCCAGCAGCCCGAGTAGCGGGGCCTACAATGAGCAGTTCTTC.

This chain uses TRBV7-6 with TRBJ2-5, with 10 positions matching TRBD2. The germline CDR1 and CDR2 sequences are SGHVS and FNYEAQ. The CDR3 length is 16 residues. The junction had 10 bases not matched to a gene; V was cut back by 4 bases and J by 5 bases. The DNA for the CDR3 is TGTGCCAGCAGCTCGCCGGCTAGCGGGAGAATGGAGACCCAGTACTTC. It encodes CASSSPASGRMETQYF.

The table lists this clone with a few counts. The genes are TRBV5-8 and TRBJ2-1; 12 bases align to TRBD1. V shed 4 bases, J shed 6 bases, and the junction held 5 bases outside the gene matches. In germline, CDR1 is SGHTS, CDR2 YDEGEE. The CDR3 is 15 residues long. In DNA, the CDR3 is TGTGCCAGCAGCATGGGACAGGGGGCCAGCAATGAGCAGTTCTTC. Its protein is CASSMGQGASNEQFF.

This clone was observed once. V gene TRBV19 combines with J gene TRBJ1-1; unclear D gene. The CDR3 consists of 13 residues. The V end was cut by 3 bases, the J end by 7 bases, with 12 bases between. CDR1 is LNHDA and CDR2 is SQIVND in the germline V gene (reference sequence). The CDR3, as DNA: TGTGCCAGTAGTATTTGGGGAGGTGGTGAAGCTTTCTTT. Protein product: CASSIWGGGEAFF.

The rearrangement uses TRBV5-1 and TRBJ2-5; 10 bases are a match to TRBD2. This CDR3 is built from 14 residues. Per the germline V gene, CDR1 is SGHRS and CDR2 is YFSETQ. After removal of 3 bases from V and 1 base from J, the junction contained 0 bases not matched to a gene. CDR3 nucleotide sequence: TGCGCCAGCAGCTGGACTAGCGGCCAAGAGACCCAGTACTTC. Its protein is CASSWTSGQETQYF. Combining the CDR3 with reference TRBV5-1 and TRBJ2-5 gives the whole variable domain KAGVTQTPRYLIKTRGQQVTLSCSPISGHRSVSWYQQTPGQGLQFLFEYFSETQRNKGNFPGRFSGRQFSNSRSEMNVSTLELGDSALYLCASSWTSGQETQYFGPGTRLLVL.

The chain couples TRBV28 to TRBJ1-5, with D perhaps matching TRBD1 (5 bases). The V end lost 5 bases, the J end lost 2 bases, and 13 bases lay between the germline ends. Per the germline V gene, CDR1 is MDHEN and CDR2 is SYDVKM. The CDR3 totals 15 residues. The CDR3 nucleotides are TGTGCCAGCAGTCCCCAGGGTTTTGGCAATCAGCCCCAGCATTTT. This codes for CASSPQGFGNQPQHF.

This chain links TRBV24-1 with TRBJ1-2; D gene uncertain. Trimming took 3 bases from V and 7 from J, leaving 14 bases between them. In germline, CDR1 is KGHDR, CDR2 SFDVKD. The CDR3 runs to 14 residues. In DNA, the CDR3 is TGTGCCACCAGTGATCCCGGGAGAGGTGGTGGCTACACCTTC. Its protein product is CATSDPGRGGGYTF.

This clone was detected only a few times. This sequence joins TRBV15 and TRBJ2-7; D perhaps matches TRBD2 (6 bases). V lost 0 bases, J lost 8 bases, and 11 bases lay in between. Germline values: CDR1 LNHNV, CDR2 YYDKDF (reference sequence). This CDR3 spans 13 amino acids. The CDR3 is CATSRDQAGQQYV. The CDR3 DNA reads TGTGCCACCAGCAGAGATCAGGCGGGACAGCAGTACGTC.

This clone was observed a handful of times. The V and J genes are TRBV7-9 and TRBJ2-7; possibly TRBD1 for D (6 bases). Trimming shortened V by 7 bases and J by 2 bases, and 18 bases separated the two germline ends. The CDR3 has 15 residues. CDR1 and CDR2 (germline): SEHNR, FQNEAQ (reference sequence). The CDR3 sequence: CASTFDRDNPYEQYF. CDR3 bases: TGTGCCAGCACCTTCGACCGGGACAACCCCTACGAGCAGTACTTC.

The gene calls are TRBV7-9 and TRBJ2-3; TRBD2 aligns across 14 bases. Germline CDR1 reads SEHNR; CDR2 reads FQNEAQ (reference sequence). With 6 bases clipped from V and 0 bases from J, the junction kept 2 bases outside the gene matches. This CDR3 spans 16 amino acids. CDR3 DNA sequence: TGTGCCAGCAGTCGGACTAGCGGGGGGAGCACAGATACGCAGTATTTT. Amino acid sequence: CASSRTSGGSTDTQYF.

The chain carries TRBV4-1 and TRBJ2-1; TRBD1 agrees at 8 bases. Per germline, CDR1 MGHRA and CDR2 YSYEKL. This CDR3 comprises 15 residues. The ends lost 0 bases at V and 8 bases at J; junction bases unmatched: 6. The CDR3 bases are TGCGCCAGCAGCCAAGAAGGGCAGGGGGCCTATGAGCAGTTCTTC. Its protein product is CASSQEGQGAYEQFF.

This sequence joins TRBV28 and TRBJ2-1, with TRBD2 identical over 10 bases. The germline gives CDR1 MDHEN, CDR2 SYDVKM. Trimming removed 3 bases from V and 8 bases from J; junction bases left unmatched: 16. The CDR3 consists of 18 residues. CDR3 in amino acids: CASSFPLLASGRSDEQFF. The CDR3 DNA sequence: TGTGCCAGCAGTTTCCCCCTGTTGGCTAGCGGGAGAAGCGATGAGCAGTTCTTC. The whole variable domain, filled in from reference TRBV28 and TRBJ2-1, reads DVKVTQSSRYLVKRTGEKVFLECVQDMDHENMFWYRQDPGLGLRLIYFSYDVKMKEKGDIPEGYSVSREKKERFSLILESASTNQTSMYLCASSFPLLASGRSDEQFFGPGTRLTVL.

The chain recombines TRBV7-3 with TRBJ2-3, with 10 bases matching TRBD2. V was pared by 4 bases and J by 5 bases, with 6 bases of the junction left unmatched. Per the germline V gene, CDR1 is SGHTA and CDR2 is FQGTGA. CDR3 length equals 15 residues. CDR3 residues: CASSSLAGARDTQYF. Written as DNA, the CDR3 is TGTGCCAGCAGCTCCCTAGCGGGAGCCAGAGATACGCAGTATTTT.